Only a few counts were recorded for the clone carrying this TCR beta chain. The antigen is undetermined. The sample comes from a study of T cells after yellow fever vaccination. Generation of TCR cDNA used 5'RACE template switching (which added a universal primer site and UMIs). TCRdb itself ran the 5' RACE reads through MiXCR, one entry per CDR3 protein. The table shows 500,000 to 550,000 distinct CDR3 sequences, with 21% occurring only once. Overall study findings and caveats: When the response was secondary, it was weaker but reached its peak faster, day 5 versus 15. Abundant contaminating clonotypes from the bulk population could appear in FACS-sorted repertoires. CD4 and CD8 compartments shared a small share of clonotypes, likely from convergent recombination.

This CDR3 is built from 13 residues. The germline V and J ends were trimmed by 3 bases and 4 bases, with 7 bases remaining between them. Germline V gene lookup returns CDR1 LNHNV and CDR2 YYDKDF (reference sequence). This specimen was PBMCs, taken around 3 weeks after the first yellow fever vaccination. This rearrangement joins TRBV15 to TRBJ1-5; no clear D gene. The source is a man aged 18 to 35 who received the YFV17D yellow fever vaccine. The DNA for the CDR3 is TGTGCCACCAGCAGTAGGAAAAATCAGCCCCAGCATTTT. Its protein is CATSSRKNQPQHF. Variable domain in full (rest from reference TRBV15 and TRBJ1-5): DAMVIQNPRYQVTQFGKPVTLSCSQTLNHNVMYWYQQKSSQAPKLLFHYYDKDFNNEADTPDNFQSRRPNTSFCFLDIRSPGLGDTAMYLCATSSRKNQPQHFGDGTRLSIL.